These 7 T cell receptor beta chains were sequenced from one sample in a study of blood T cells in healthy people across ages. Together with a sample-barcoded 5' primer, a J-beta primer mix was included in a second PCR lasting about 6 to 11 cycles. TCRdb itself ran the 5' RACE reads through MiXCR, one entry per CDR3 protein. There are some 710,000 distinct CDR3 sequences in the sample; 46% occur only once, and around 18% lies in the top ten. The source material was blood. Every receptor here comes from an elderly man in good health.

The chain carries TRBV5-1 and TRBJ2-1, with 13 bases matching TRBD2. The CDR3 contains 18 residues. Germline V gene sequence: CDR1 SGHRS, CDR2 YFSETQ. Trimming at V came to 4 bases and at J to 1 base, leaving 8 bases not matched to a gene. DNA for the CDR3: TGCGCCAGCAGCATCGGACTAGCGGGAGCGAGGTCCTACAATGAGCAGTTCTTC. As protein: CASSIGLAGARSYNEQFF. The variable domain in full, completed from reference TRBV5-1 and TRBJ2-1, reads KAGVTQTPRYLIKTRGQQVTLSCSPISGHRSVSWYQQTPGQGLQFLFEYFSETQRNKGNFPGRFSGRQFSNSRSEMNVSTLELGDSALYLCASSIGLAGARSYNEQFFGPGTRLTVL.

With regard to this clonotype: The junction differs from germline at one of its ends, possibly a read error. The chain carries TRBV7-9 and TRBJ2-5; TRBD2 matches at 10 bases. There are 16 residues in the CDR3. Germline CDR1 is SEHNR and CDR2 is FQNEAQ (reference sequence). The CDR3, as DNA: TGTGCCAGCAGCTTAAAGCTAGCGGGGGACCAAGAGACCCGGTACTTC. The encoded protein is CASSLKLAGDQETRYF. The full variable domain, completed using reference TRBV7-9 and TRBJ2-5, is DTGVSQNPRHKITKRGQNVTFRCDPISEHNRLYWYRQTLGQGPEFLTYFQNEAQLEKSRLLSDRFSAERPKGSFSTLEIQRTEQGDSAMYLCASSLKLAGDQETRYFGPGTRLLVL.

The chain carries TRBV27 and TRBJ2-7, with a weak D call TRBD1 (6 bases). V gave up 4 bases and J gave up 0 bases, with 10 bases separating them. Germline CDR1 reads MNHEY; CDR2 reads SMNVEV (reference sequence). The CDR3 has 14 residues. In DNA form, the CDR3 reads TGTGCCAGCAGTTCCAGGGGACCCTCCTACGAGCAGTACTTC. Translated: CASSSRGPSYEQYF.

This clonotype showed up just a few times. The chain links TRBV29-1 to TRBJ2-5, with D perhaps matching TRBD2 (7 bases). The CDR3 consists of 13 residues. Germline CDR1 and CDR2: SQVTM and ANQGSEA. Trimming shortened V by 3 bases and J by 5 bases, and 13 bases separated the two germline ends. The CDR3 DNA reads TGCAGCGTTGATGCGGGGGCGGAGGAGACCCAGTACTTC. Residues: CSVDAGAEETQYF.

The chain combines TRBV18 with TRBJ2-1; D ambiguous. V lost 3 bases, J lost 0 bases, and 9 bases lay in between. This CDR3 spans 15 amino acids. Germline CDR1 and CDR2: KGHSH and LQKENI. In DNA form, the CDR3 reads TGTGCCAGCTCACCCGACTTGAGCTCCTACAATGAGCAGTTCTTC. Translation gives CASSPDLSSYNEQFF.

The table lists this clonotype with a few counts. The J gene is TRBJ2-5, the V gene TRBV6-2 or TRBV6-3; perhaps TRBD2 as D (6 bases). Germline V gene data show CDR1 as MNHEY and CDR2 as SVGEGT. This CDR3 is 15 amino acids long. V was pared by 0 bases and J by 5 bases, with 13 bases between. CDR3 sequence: CASSYSTRREETQYF. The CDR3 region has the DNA TGTGCCAGCAGTTACTCCACCCGGAGGGAGGAGACCCAGTACTTC.

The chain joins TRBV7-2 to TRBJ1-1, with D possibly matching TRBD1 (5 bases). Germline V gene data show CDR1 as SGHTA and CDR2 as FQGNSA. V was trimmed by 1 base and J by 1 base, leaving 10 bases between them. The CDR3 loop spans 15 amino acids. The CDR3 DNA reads TGTGCCAGCAGCTTAGTTGGGGGAGGGAACACTGAAGCTTTCTTT. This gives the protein CASSLVGGGNTEAFF. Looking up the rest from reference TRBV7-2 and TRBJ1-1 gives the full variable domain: GAGVSQSPSNKVTEKGKDVELRCDPISGHTALYWYRQSLGQGLEFLIYFQGNSAPDKSGLPSDRFSAERTGGSVSTLTIQRTQQEDSAVYLCASSLVGGGNTEAFFGQGTRLTVV.